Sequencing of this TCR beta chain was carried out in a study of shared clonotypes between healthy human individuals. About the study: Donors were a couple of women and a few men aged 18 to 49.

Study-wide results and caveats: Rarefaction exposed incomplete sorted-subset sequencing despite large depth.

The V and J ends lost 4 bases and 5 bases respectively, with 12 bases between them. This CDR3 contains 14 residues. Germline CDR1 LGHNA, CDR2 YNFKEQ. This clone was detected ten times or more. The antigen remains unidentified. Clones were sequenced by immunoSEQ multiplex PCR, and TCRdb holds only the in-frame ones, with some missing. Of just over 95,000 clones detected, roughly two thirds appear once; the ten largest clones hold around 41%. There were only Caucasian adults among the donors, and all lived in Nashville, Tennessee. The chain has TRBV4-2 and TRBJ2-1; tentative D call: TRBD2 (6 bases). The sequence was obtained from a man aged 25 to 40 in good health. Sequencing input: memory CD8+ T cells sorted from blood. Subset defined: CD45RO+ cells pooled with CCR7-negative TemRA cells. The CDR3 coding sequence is TGTGCCAGCAGCCGCAGTGGGGGGAACAATGAGCAGTTCTTC. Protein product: CASSRSGGNNEQFF.